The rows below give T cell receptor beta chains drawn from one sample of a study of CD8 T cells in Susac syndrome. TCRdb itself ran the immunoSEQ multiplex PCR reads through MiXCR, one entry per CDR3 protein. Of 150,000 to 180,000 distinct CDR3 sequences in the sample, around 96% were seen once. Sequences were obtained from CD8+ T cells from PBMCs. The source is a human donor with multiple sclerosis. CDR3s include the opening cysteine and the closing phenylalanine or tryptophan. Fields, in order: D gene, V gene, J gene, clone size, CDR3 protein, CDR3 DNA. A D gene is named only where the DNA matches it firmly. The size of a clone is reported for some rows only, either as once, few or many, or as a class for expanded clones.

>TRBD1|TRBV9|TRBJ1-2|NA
CASGSPTGNYGYTF
TGTGCCAGCGGGTCACCGACAGGGAACTATGGCTACACCTTC
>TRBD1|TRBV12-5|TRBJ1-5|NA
CASGLGQGGNQPQHF
TGTGCTAGTGGTTTGGGACAGGGTGGCAATCAGCCCCAGCATTTT
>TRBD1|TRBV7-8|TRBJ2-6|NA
CASSLVYRGYSGANVLTF
TGTGCCAGCAGCTTAGTCTACAGGGGATACTCTGGGGCCAACGTCCTGACTTTC
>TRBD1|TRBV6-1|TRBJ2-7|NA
CASQIKDRGLVYEQYF
TGTGCCAGCCAGATCAAGGACAGGGGGCTCGTCTACGAGCAGTACTTC
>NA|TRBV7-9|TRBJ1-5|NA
CASSPTLSNQPQHF
TGTGCCAGCAGCCCCACACTTAGCAATCAGCCCCAGCATTTT
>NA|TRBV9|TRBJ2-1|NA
CASTTLGAGRQFF
TGTGCCAGCACTACGCTTGGGGCAGGGCGGCAGTTCTTC
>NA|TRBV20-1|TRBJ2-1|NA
CSARGRLVYNEQFF
TGCAGTGCTAGAGGACGACTCGTCTACAATGAGCAGTTCTTC
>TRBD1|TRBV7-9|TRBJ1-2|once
CASSQSTGDRYGYTF
TGTGCCAGCAGCCAGTCGACAGGGGATCGCTATGGCTACACCTTC
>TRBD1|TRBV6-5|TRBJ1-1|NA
CASSRTGTGAFF
TGTGCCAGCAGTCGTACGGGGACAGGGGCTTTCTTT
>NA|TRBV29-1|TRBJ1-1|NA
CSVGGSEAFF
TGCAGCGTTGGAGGCTCTGAAGCTTTCTTT
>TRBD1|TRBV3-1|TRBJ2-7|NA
CASSRDRGLSYEQYF
TGTGCCAGCAGCCGGGACAGGGGGTTGTCCTACGAGCAGTACTTC
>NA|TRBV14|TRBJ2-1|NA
CASSQETDFNEQFF
TGTGCCAGCAGCCAAGAGACAGACTTCAATGAGCAGTTCTTC
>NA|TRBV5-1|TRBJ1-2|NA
CASSGHRANYGYTF
TGCGCCAGCAGCGGTCACAGGGCCAACTATGGCTACACCTTC
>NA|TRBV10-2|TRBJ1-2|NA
CASSESMGRLMGYGYTF
TGCGCCAGCAGTGAGTCGATGGGACGACTTATGGGCTATGGCTACACCTTC
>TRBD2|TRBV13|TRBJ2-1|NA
CASSRTSGGLYNEQFF
TGTGCCAGCAGCAGGACTAGCGGGGGCCTATACAATGAGCAGTTCTTC
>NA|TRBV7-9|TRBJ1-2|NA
CASSEGYADGYTF
TGTGCCAGCAGCGAAGGATACGCGGATGGCTACACCTTC
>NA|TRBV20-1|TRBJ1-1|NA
CSAKYRQVHNTEAFF
TGCAGTGCTAAATACCGACAGGTCCACAACACTGAAGCTTTCTTT
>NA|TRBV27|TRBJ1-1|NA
CASSLSRSTEAFF
TGTGCCAGCAGTTTATCACGGAGCACTGAAGCTTTCTTT
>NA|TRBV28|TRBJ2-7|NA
CASSPLGLSREEQYF
TGTGCCAGCAGTCCCTTAGGTCTCTCTAGAGAAGAGCAGTACTTC
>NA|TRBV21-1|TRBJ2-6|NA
CASSMRSALAGANVLTF
TGTGCCAGCAGCATGCGCTCGGCGCTGGCTGGGGCCAACGTCCTGACTTTC
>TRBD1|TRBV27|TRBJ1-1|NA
CASRQGDGAFF
TGTGCCTCTCGACAGGGAGACGGCGCTTTCTTT
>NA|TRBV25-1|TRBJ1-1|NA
CASSLTGGRSEAFF
TGTGCCAGCAGTTTGACGGGGGGCAGGAGTGAAGCTTTCTTT
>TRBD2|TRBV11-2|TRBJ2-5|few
CASTRRGGQETQYF
TGTGCCAGCACGCGGCGGGGGGGCCAAGAGACCCAGTACTTC
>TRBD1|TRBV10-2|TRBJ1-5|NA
CASRGQGLGQPQHF
TGCGCCAGCAGGGGACAGGGTTTGGGTCAGCCCCAGCATTTT
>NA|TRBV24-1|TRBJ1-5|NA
CATSDRDRHSNQPQHF
TGTGCCACCAGTGACCGTGACAGACATAGCAATCAGCCCCAGCATTTT
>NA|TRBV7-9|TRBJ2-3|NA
CASSSGTPSVSTDTQYF
TGTGCCAGCAGCTCAGGGACCCCCAGCGTAAGCACAGATACGCAGTATTTT
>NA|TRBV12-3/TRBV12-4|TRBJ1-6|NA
CASSLFGSGDSPLHF
TGTGCCAGCAGTTTATTCGGATCGGGCGATTCACCCCTCCACTTT
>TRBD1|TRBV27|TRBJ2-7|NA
CASSLLAQTGVNYEQYF
TGTGCCAGCAGTCTACTCGCCCAGACAGGGGTGAATTACGAGCAGTACTTC